The source of this T cell receptor beta chain is a study of shared clonotypes between healthy human individuals. Produced via immunoSEQ multiplex PCR; TCRdb's table is partial and in-frame only. The sample shows about 640,000 clones, about two thirds of them seen only once. Adults of Caucasian background living in Nashville, Tennessee made up all donors. Study findings and constraints: Inspection by rarefaction showed sorted-subset sequencing to be incomplete despite large depth.

As regards this clone: What it binds is not known.

This TCR was sampled from a woman in her 30s in good health. The sample consisted of memory CD4+ T cells sorted from blood. The subset: CD45RA-negative fraction.

CDR3 amino acids: CASSQRGPLYEQYF. The CDR3 coding sequence is TGTGCCAGCAGCCAAAGGGGGCCTCTCTACGAGCAGTACTTC. J is TRBJ2-7 and V is TRBV14; 7 positions agree with TRBD1. The CDR3 contains 14 residues. V lost 2 bases and J lost 3; bases outside the gene matches: 4. The V gene's germline CDR1 is SGHDN and CDR2 FVKESK.